This T cell receptor beta chain is from a study of cytomegalovirus exposure and HLA in healthy donors. Study background: From 150 million to 200 million T cells, an earlier analysis saw approximately 110 million unique TCR beta sequences.

Use of 60 Vbeta and 13 Jbeta primers characterized the PCR. Repertoires were generated with immunoSEQ multiplex PCR, while TCRdb's copy carries only in-frame clones and drops some. The sample contains roughly 110,000 clones, about two thirds of which appear only once. The germline CDR1 and CDR2 sequences are MNHEY and SVGAGI. The V end was cut by 2 bases, the J end by 2 bases, with 6 bases between. The CDR3 runs to 13 residues. Sequenced material: PBMCs. The V and J genes are TRBV6-5 and TRBJ2-5; D is unclear. The TCR comes from a boy aged 5-17 years in good health and CMV-seronegative. CDR3 sequence reads: CASSYHIQETQYF. The CDR3 DNA reads TGTGCCAGCAGTTACCACATACAAGAGACCCAGTACTTC.